This TCR beta chain was captured in a study of OX40 agonist ivuxolimab in advanced cancers. Study at large: Three individuals attained partial responses, comprising one hepatocellular carcinoma case and two cutaneous melanoma cases. Study-level findings and limits: More expanded clones were seen, on average, in CD8+ T cells than in CD4+. Low normalized T-cell clonal expansion also characterized some of the nonresponders.

Germline CDR1 reads MGHRA; CDR2 reads YSYEKL. This CDR3 is built from 17 residues. V gave up 4 bases and J gave up 0 bases; unmatched junction bases: 10. Blood got drawn at baseline, again on cycle 4 day 1, and then on cycle 7 day 1. Libraries were prepared by immunoSEQ multiplex PCR; TCRdb keeps only in-frame clonotypes and omits some of them. The data contain tens of thousands of clones, 91% of them seen just once; the ten biggest clones take up 3.8%. A remark on this clone: The antigen is not known.

This receptor was identified in an adult with an advanced solid tumor such as melanoma, head and neck, liver or kidney cancer. The chain carries TRBV4-1 and TRBJ2-3, with 7 bases that match TRBD2. The sequenced sample was CD4+ or CD8+ T cells sorted from blood, obtained in a trial of the OX40 agonist ivuxolimab. The CDR3 DNA follows: TGCGCCAGCAGCCCTCGCCCTAGCGGATCTAGCACAGATACGCAGTATTTT. Protein sequence: CASSPRPSGSSTDTQYF.